Below are 15 T cell receptor beta chains sequenced from a single sample in a study of shared clonotypes between healthy human individuals. TCRdb's copy holds only in-frame clones and misses some; the assay was immunoSEQ multiplex PCR. This table holds about 2.3 million clones, around 90% found once. What was sequenced was naive CD4+ T cells from PBMCs. The sample's subset: CD45RA+ positively selected. All receptors derive from a man aged 18 to 30 in good health. Some clones in this sample may be carry-over from other donors' samples.

V is TRBV7-3 and J is TRBJ1-2; a weak D match, TRBD1 (5 bases). The CDR3 is made up of 14 amino acids. Germline V CDR1 and CDR2: SGHTA, FQGTGA. The ends were cut back, 5 bases at V and 2 bases at J, with 12 bases in the middle. CDR3 bases: TGTGCCAGCAGCCCGGGACCCGGGAACTATGGCTACACCTTC. This codes for CASSPGPGNYGYTF.

This clone was seen a single time. The chain carries TRBV7-2 and TRBJ2-3, with TRBD2 identical over 10 bases. The junction had 8 bases not matched to a gene; V was cut back by 8 bases and J by 0 bases. Germline V CDR1 and CDR2: SGHTA, FQGNSA. This CDR3 contains 16 residues. In nucleotides, the CDR3 is TGTGCCAGCGGGGGAAATAGCGGGAGGAGCACAGATACGCAGTATTTT. Its translation is CASGGNSGRSTDTQYF.

The chain recombines TRBV7-9 with TRBJ2-7; 7 positions agree with TRBD1. The junction had 11 bases not matched to a gene; V was cut back by 5 bases and J by 4 bases. This CDR3 has 15 residues. Germline V lookup: CDR1 SEHNR, CDR2 FQNEAQ (reference sequence). Here the CDR3 reads CASSPTLGGQYEQYF. DNA of the CDR3: TGTGCCAGCAGCCCGACTCTAGGGGGCCAATACGAGCAGTACTTC.

V is TRBV27 and J is TRBJ2-2; 8 bases are a match to TRBD1. This CDR3 has 15 residues. J lost 3 bases, V lost 6 bases, and 6 bases had no gene match. Germline V lookup: CDR1 MNHEY, CDR2 SMNVEV (reference sequence). CDR3 nucleotide sequence: TGTGCCAGCAGCAAGACAGGGGCGGACACCGGGGAGCTGTTTTTT. This codes for CASSKTGADTGELFF.

For this clone: Additional DNA sequences in this sample encode the identical CDR3. V usage is TRBV5-4 and J usage is TRBJ2-7, with D uncertain. The CDR3 totals 12 residues. V was trimmed by 1 base and J by 1 base, leaving 3 bases between them. In germline, CDR1 is SGHNT, CDR2 YYREEE (reference sequence). The DNA of the CDR3 is TGTGCCAGCAGCTTGCCGTCCTACGAGCAGTACTTC. Protein sequence: CASSLPSYEQYF.

A note on this clone: Other nucleotide sequences in the sample specify the same CDR3. The chain uses TRBV9 and TRBJ2-1, with D perhaps assigned TRBD1 or TRBD2 (5 bases each). Trimming took off 2 bases at V and 0 bases at J, with 6 bases between the two ends. This CDR3 region has 14 residues. Germline V gene lookup returns CDR1 SGDLS and CDR2 YYNGEE. CDR3 protein: CASSVGGSYNEQFF. Here the CDR3 DNA reads TGTGCCAGCAGCGTTGGGGGCTCCTACAATGAGCAGTTCTTC.

The rearrangement uses TRBV19 and TRBJ2-7; TRBD2 agrees at 11 bases. Germline V CDR1 and CDR2: LNHDA, SQIVND (reference sequence). V lost 6 bases to trimming and J lost 6 bases; unmatched junction nucleotides: 4. The CDR3 has 13 amino acids. This chain's CDR3 is CASRVAGGREQYF. In DNA form, the CDR3 reads TGTGCCAGTAGAGTAGCGGGAGGGCGCGAGCAGTACTTC.

The table lists this clone with a count of one. Other DNA sequences within the sample encode an identical CDR3. The V and J genes are TRBV5-1 and TRBJ2-3; D remains ambiguous. Trimming shortened V by 4 bases and J by 0 bases, and 6 bases separated the two germline ends. In germline, CDR1 is SGHRS, CDR2 YFSETQ. The CDR3 extends over 13 amino acids. The CDR3 DNA sequence: TGCGCCAGCAGCACCCATAGCACAGATACGCAGTATTTT. Translation gives CASSTHSTDTQYF.

This clone was recorded once. The DNA for the CDR3 is TGCGCCAGCAGCCTCCCCCACAACGTGGAGACCCAGTACTTC. Protein sequence: CASSLPHNVETQYF. This sequence joins TRBV5-1 and TRBJ2-5; D gene uncertain. V dropped 4 bases and J dropped 5 bases, with 15 bases sitting between them. Germline assignment: CDR1 SGHRS and CDR2 YFSETQ. This CDR3 is built from 14 residues.

The V and J genes are TRBV7-9 and TRBJ2-1, with 12 bases lining up with TRBD1. The CDR3 extends over 15 amino acids. V shed 4 bases, J shed 7 bases, and the junction held 5 bases outside the gene matches. Per germline, CDR1 SEHNR and CDR2 FQNEAQ (reference sequence). The CDR3 sequence: CASSSGQGALNEQFF. CDR3 nucleotides: TGTGCCAGCAGCTCGGGACAGGGGGCGTTAAATGAGCAGTTCTTC. The full variable domain, in which reference TRBV7-9 and TRBJ2-1 provide the parts outside the CDR3, is DTGVSQNPRHKITKRGQNVTFRCDPISEHNRLYWYRQTLGQGPEFLTYFQNEAQLEKSRLLSDRFSAERPKGSFSTLEIQRTEQGDSAMYLCASSSGQGALNEQFFGPGTRLTVL.

The CDR3 DNA follows: TGTGCCAGCAGCCCCCTCGGTAGAAGTCAAGGTTTCGAGCAGTACTTC. Protein: CASSPLGRSQGFEQYF. This chain links TRBV14 with TRBJ2-7; D is ambiguous. With 4 bases removed from V and 6 bases from J, the gap between germline ends came to 22 bases. Germline values: CDR1 SGHDN, CDR2 FVKESK. The length of the CDR3 is 16 residues.

This sequence joins TRBV5-1 and TRBJ2-5, with 12 bases aligning to TRBD1. Per the germline V gene, CDR1 is SGHRS and CDR2 is YFSETQ. V trimming: 2 bases; J trimming: 10 bases; junction bases outside the gene matches: 6. This CDR3 contains 14 residues. The chain's CDR3 is CASSFGTGGADQYF. The CDR3 nucleotides are TGCGCCAGCAGCTTCGGGACAGGGGGCGCTGACCAGTACTTC.

The chain has TRBV5-4 and TRBJ2-5; 7 positions agree with TRBD2. Losses at the gene ends were 4 bases for V and 4 bases for J; bases not matched to a gene: 13. Germline V gene data show CDR1 as SGHNT and CDR2 as YYREEE (reference sequence). The CDR3 spans 16 residues. The CDR3 loop is CASSDATGTIGETQYF. CDR3 bases: TGTGCCAGCAGCGATGCGACCGGGACTATAGGAGAGACCCAGTACTTC. The full variable domain, rest sourced from reference TRBV5-4 and TRBJ2-5, is ETGVTQSPTHLIKTRGQQVTLRCSSQSGHNTVSWYQQALGQGPQFIFQYYREEENGRGNFPPRFSGLQFPNYSSELNVNALELDDSALYLCASSDATGTIGETQYFGPGTRLLVL.

CDR3 nucleotide sequence: TGTGCCAGCAGCCCCTGGGGACAGGGGAAAACCGAGCAGTACTTC. This gives the protein CASSPWGQGKTEQYF. The J gene is TRBJ2-7, the V gene TRBV9, with 10 bases aligning to TRBD1. This CDR3 contains 15 residues. Per germline, CDR1 SGDLS and CDR2 YYNGEE. V lost 4 bases, J lost 6 bases, and 10 bases stayed unmatched.

The CDR3 here is CASSLNPGAPYEQYF. In DNA form, the CDR3 reads TGTGCCAGCAGTTTGAATCCGGGAGCGCCCTACGAGCAGTACTTC. This sequence joins TRBV27 and TRBJ2-7; D might be TRBD2 (6 bases). The CDR3 runs to 15 residues. Germline assignment: CDR1 MNHEY and CDR2 SMNVEV (reference sequence). The V gene lost 3 bases and the J gene lost 2 bases, with 14 bases spanning the gap.